This T cell receptor beta chain was found in a study of blood T cell repertoires in COVID-19. As for the study in general: PBMCs, B-cell-depleted T cells, or T cells were the source of the cDNA or gDNA that made up the material.

The germline V gene encodes CDR1 SEHNR and CDR2 FQNEAQ (reference sequence). This CDR3 contains 16 residues. The V segment lost 1 base and the J segment 4 bases; nucleotides outside the gene matches: 5. The authors' processing: The authors estimated nucleated cell counts from reference gene primer amplification. Assay: immunoSEQ multiplex PCR; the TCRdb copy retains only in-frame clones and omits some. The DNA gave D and trimming, while V, J and clone size come from that table. Of some 46,000 clones in the sample, over 70% were seen once. Sequences were obtained from peripheral blood. The chain recombines TRBV7-9 with TRBJ1-1, with TRBD1 matching 11 bases. The receptor was isolated from a woman older than 75 with acute or convalescent COVID-19. The CDR3 region is CASSLVRDRGGTEAFF. For the CDR3, the DNA is TGTGCCAGCAGCTTAGTTCGGGACAGGGGGGGCACTGAAGCTTTCTTT. Drawing the rest from reference TRBV7-9 and TRBJ1-1, the complete variable domain is DTGVSQNPRHKITKRGQNVTFRCDPISEHNRLYWYRQTLGQGPEFLTYFQNEAQLEKSRLLSDRFSAERPKGSFSTLEIQRTEQGDSAMYLCASSLVRDRGGTEAFFGQGTRLTVV.